This T cell receptor (beta chain) is from a study of blood T cell repertoires in COVID-19 (TCRdb year 2020). As for the study more broadly: Samples from collaborators originated in the United States, Italy and Spain and spanned both the acute and convalescent phases of COVID-19. The prospective study material was composed of cDNA or gDNA derived from T cells, B-cell-depleted T cells, or PBMCs. Where HLA class I and class II types were available, the types were taken from metadata supplied by the sample provider, not from assay-based typing. Samples were obtained from the ongoing ImmuneRACE study (first 160 participants) and from 1,254 subjects provided by 6 global collaborators. A de-identified subject ID, COVID-19 status, age in years and sex were almost always included in the sample metadata. Deeply sampled blood TCRbeta repertoires from subjects exposed to, actively infected with, or recovered from COVID-19 were included in the dataset. The repertoires were released in a freely available public database intended as a resource for research on the immune response to SARS-CoV-2.

Between the V and J ends, shortened by 4 bases and 4 bases respectively, the junction contains 13 bases. The cysteine opens and the phenylalanine closes a CDR3 of 14 amino acids. CDR3 DNA only is kept here, 42 bases in frame from base 1. Reading the germline V gene gives CDR1 SGHNT and CDR2 YENEEA. Paper-wide results and their limitations: Clinical and demographic metadata were provided uncurated, with the amount varying by source and participant.

One collaborating source in Seattle enrolled patients while the patients were actively infected and followed the patients over time throughout the course of disease. The collaborating institutions used their own protocols to collect whole blood in K2EDTA tubes. Collaborator samples were shipped for TCRbeta analysis as frozen whole blood, isolated PBMCs, or DNA extracted from either sample type. This clone was detected only a few times. What antigen it recognizes has not been identified. Base qualities are not at hand, and no much larger clone is one base apart. The immunoSEQ Assay, a bias-controlled multiplex PCR, was used to amplify TCRbeta CDR3 regions from genomic DNA. As for how the authors treated the data: The number of nucleated cells in each sample was estimated from the amplification of reference gene primers within the assay. To quantify the absolute abundance of each unique TCRbeta CDR3 rearrangement, sequence reads were collapsed and filtered. For each sample, productive Simpson clonality was calculated by taking the square root of Simpson's diversity index across productive rearrangements. TCRdb retrieved this table from immuneACCESS and kept in-frame rearrangements only. Not all clones are present; in checked studies, unresolved V genes account for under half, and no reason is known for the remainder. The V and J calls and clone size come from that table; D and trimming were worked out from the DNA. For this sample the table gives around 190,000 clones, of which roughly 87% were detected only once. Jointly, the top ten make up approximately 7.8% of the sample.

Sequenced material: peripheral blood. The rearranged chain carries TRBV11-3 and TRBJ2-5; TRBD1 might be the D gene, on 5 matching bases. This receptor was taken from a woman aged 55-69 years with COVID-19, enrolled during active disease. The CDR3 region: CASSSYSDTETQYF. The DNA sequence is as follows: TGTGCCAGCAGCTCCTATTCGGACACAGAGACCCAGTACTTC.